The present T cell receptor (beta chain) was sequenced within a study of T-cell memory formation after mild COVID-19. TCRdb processed the 5' RACE reads anew with MiXCR; each CDR3 protein has one entry. The profile covers approximately 250,000 distinct CDR3 sequences, with around 15% appearing a single time and over 20% taken by the ten largest. This clonotype occurred many times. This CDR3 region has 11 residues. The trim removed 3 bases at V and 7 bases at J, leaving 0 bases unmatched. The germline CDR1 and CDR2 sequences are SQVTM and ANQGSEA. The sequence was obtained from a young man who had mild COVID-19 (a few samples of this study predate the infection). Cell type and time point are not known. This sequence joins TRBV29-1 and TRBJ2-1, with TRBD2 matching over 7 bases. Sequencing used PBMCs or a T cell subset sorted from them (not recorded which). CDR3 sequence (DNA): TGCAGCGTTGAGGGGGGGAATGAGCAGTTCTTC. It codes for CSVEGGNEQFF.